Below, one T cell receptor beta chain is given with its context. Selected positively for CCR7 and CD45RO-negative, naive CD8 cells excluded terminally differentiated effector memory CD45RA+ cells. The data stem from a study of shared clonotypes between healthy human individuals. The CDR3 totals 13 residues. Germline loops: CDR1 LNHNV, CDR2 YYDKDF (reference sequence). Trimming stripped 1 base from V and 7 bases from J, with 8 bases between. Profiling relied on immunoSEQ multiplex PCR, and the TCRdb table lists in-frame clones only, not all of them. The table records over 2 million clones, about 95% of them present only once.

This clonotype originated in a man aged 18 to 30 in good health. Sequenced input: naive CD8+ T cells sorted from blood. V usage is TRBV15 and J usage is TRBJ1-5; D unclear. The CDR3 region has the DNA TGTGCCACCAGCAGAGGGACGGCGCAGCCCCAGCATTTT. Translation: CATSRGTAQPQHF.